The entry that follows covers one TCR beta chain sequence. The antigen is not known. In germline, CDR1 is LNHDA, CDR2 SQIVND (reference sequence). There are 14 residues in the CDR3. The germline V and J ends were trimmed by 3 bases and 6 bases, with 14 bases remaining between them. These data are taken from a study of T cell repertoires in cytomegalovirus infection. Turning to the study itself: Selected CMV epitopes included recently identified HLA-C-restricted ones as well as well-studied HLA-B-restricted ones. Carrying CMV and the relevant HLA type showed in public TCR beta signatures. Findings and caveats of the study: People with CMV and the relevant HLA were identified by cumulative public TCR beta family frequency. There were HLA-C-restricted CMV-specific TCR beta clonotypes dominating the ex vivo response.

TCRdb re-called the reads with MiXCR, one entry per CDR3 protein. Here the sample spans 300,000 to 400,000 distinct CDR3 sequences, more than 20% being singletons. This chain joins TRBV19 and TRBJ1-1; D unclear. This specimen consisted of cultured PBMCs, obtained from culture after CMV antigen stimulation. The receptor was isolated from a human donor in good health (CMV status not recorded). Some clones in this sample may be carry-over from other donors' samples. The CDR3 sequence: CASSILVAESEAFF. The DNA of the CDR3 is TGTGCCAGTAGTATTCTAGTGGCGGAATCTGAAGCTTTCTTT. The complete variable domain, with remaining parts taken from reference TRBV19 and TRBJ1-1, reads DGGITQSPKYLFRKEGQNVTLSCEQNLNHDAMYWYRQDPGQGLRLIYYSQIVNDFQKGDIAEGYSVSREKKESFPLTVTSAQKNPTAFYLCASSILVAESEAFFGQGTRLTVV.